Below, 12 T cell receptor beta chains from the same sample are listed, as sequenced in a study of cytomegalovirus exposure and HLA in healthy donors. A multiplex PCR was run with 60 Vbeta primers and 13 Jbeta primers. Assay used: immunoSEQ multiplex PCR; TCRdb lists only in-frame clones, some missing. The sample has about 130,000 clones, 75% to 85% seen once. The sequencing sample was made of PBMCs. The source of these receptors is a middle-aged woman in good health and CMV-seropositive.

The count of this clone is one. This chain uses TRBV5-1 with TRBJ2-5; tentative D call: TRBD2 (5 bases). Germline V gene lookup returns CDR1 SGHRS and CDR2 YFSETQ. The CDR3 totals 17 residues. Between the trimmed V and J ends, which lost 0 bases and 2 bases, there was a span of 17 bases. The CDR3 loop reads CASSLVIEGVQQETQYF. Written as DNA, the CDR3 is TGCGCCAGCAGCTTGGTAATTGAGGGAGTGCAGCAAGAGACCCAGTACTTC.

This clone appeared once. The V gene is TRBV9, the J gene TRBJ2-1; 9 nucleotides match TRBD1. The CDR3 consists of 14 residues. Trimming at V came to 3 bases and at J to 2 bases, leaving 0 bases not matched to a gene. CDR1 is SGDLS and CDR2 is YYNGEE in the germline V gene. As DNA, the CDR3 is TGTGCCAGCAGCGACAGGGGGCCCTACAATGAGCAGTTCTTC. It specifies CASSDRGPYNEQFF.

A word on this clone: The junction shows a germline mismatch at one end, possibly a read error. The chain carries TRBV7-7 and TRBJ1-4; D possibly corresponds to TRBD1 (6 bases). Germline CDR1 SSHAT, CDR2 FNYEAQ (reference sequence). The CDR3 totals 13 residues. CDR3 sequence reads: CASSLGQGEKLFF. The CDR3 nucleotides read TGTGCTAGCAGCTTGGGACAAGGTGAAAAACTGTTTTTT.

This clone appeared a few times. The genes are TRBV10-1 and TRBJ1-6; 9 positions match TRBD1. The ends lost 8 bases at V and 9 bases at J; junction bases unmatched: 11. Germline CDR1 and CDR2: WNHNN and SYGVQD (reference sequence). CDR3 length: 15 residues. The DNA for the CDR3 is TGCGCCAGCTCCGACGGACAGGGGAATTTTTCACCCCTCCACTTT. It translates to CASSDGQGNFSPLHF.

The chain couples TRBV4-1 to TRBJ1-3, with 9 positions matching TRBD1. From germline, CDR1 is MGHRA and CDR2 YSYEKL. The CDR3 runs 16 residues. V lost 0 bases, J lost 0 bases, and 0 bases stayed unmatched. CDR3: CASSQEGQGSGNTIYF. The CDR3 nucleotides read TGCGCCAGCAGCCAAGAGGGACAGGGCTCTGGAAACACCATATATTTT.

This clone was counted a single time. V and J are TRBV7-9 and TRBJ2-7, with D possibly matching TRBD1 (5 bases). Germline CDR1 SEHNR, CDR2 FQNEAQ (reference sequence). V shed 0 bases and J shed 3 bases, with 12 bases lying between them. The CDR3 consists of 15 residues. For the CDR3, the DNA is TGTGCCAGCAGCTTAGCGGGGCAGGGATACTACGAGCAGTACTTC. This encodes CASSLAGQGYYEQYF.

The chain is built from TRBV2 and TRBJ1-1; D is ambiguous. Germline loops: CDR1 SNHLY, CDR2 FYNNEI. Trimming pared 7 bases from V and 0 bases from J, leaving 9 bases between. This CDR3 has 13 amino acids. CDR3 in DNA: TGTGCCAGCACTCCTAGGATGAACACTGAAGCTTTCTTT. Protein product: CASTPRMNTEAFF.

This chain links TRBV19 with TRBJ2-7; a weak D match, TRBD1 (6 bases). Trimming pared 5 bases from V and 4 bases from J, leaving 12 bases between. The length of the CDR3 is 13 residues. Germline V gene lookup returns CDR1 LNHDA and CDR2 SQIVND (reference sequence). This CDR3 reads CASSPRTVYEQYF. DNA for the CDR3: TGTGCCAGTAGTCCCAGGACAGTTTACGAGCAGTACTTC.

The rearrangement links TRBV5-8 to TRBJ2-3; 9 bases are a match to TRBD1. Germline CDR1 and CDR2: SGHTS and YDEGEE. CDR3 length: 15 residues. J lost 5 bases, V lost 4 bases, and 8 bases had no gene match. DNA of the CDR3: TGTGCCAGCAGCCCGCGGACAGGGGTAATAGATACGCAGTATTTT. As protein: CASSPRTGVIDTQYF.

In its sample, this clone was seen a few times. This chain joins TRBV7-9 and TRBJ1-1; TRBD1 is a possible D gene (6 bases). Trimming stripped 3 bases from V and 1 base from J, with 9 bases between. Germline V gene data show CDR1 as SEHNR and CDR2 as FQNEAQ (reference sequence). The CDR3 loop spans 14 amino acids. In DNA form, the CDR3 reads TGTGCCAGCAGCTTTTCGGGACAGAACACTGAAGCTTTCTTT. Its protein product is CASSFSGQNTEAFF.

DNA of the CDR3: TGTGCCAGCAGCTCCGGGACAGGGATTTTGCGGGAGCAGTACTTC. As protein: CASSSGTGILREQYF. The chain couples TRBV7-3 to TRBJ2-7, with TRBD1 matching over 9 bases. Germline V CDR1 and CDR2: SGHTA, FQGTGA. This CDR3 comprises 15 residues. V lost 4 bases, J lost 7 bases, and 11 bases stayed unmatched. Using reference TRBV7-3 and TRBJ2-7 for the parts outside the CDR3, the full variable domain is GAGVSQTPSNKVTEKGKYVELRCDPISGHTALYWYRQSLGQGPEFLIYFQGTGAADDSGLPNDRFFAVRPEGSVSTLKIQRTERGDSAVYLCASSSGTGILREQYFGPGTRLTVT.

The rearrangement links TRBV27 to TRBJ1-3; a weak D match, TRBD1 (5 bases). Trimming pared 6 bases from V and 2 bases from J, leaving 17 bases between. The CDR3 runs 16 residues. Germline assignment: CDR1 MNHEY and CDR2 SMNVEV (reference sequence). CDR3 in amino acids: CASSPSRGVAGNTIYF. DNA of the CDR3: TGTGCCAGCAGCCCCTCTAGGGGCGTCGCTGGAAACACCATATATTTT.